These 3 T cell receptor beta chains share one sample of origin, sequenced in a study of T cell responses to AZD1222 COVID-19 vaccine. Repertoires were generated with immunoSEQ multiplex PCR, while TCRdb's copy carries only in-frame clones and drops some. Of just over 150,000 clones in the sample, 90% were seen once. The sample was peripheral blood, taken on day 0 of AZD1222 vaccination. Every receptor here comes from an adult in good health.

V usage is TRBV14 and J usage is TRBJ1-5; D gene unclear. Trimming took off 1 base at V and 3 bases at J, with 10 bases between the two ends. The CDR3 spans 15 residues. CDR1 SGHDN and CDR2 FVKESK come from the germline V gene. The chain's CDR3 is CASSQAGGFNQPQHF. Written as DNA, the CDR3 is TGTGCCAGCAGCCAAGCTGGCGGATTCAATCAGCCCCAGCATTTT.

This clone has just a few counts. The V gene is TRBV7-7, the J gene TRBJ1-6; D is possibly TRBD1 (5 bases). The germline CDR1 and CDR2 sequences are SSHAT and FNYEAQ (reference sequence). Trimming shortened V by 5 bases and J by 7 bases, and 9 bases separated the two germline ends. The CDR3 is 13 amino acids. CDR3 in amino acids: CASSPGENSPLHF. CDR3 bases: TGTGCCAGCAGCCCGGGGGAAAATTCACCCCTCCACTTT.

This chain connects TRBV7-2 to TRBJ2-1; 13 positions match TRBD2. Germline CDR1 and CDR2: SGHTA and FQGNSA. Trimming cost V 5 bases and J 5 bases; bases outside gene matches: 9. The CDR3 totals 17 residues. The CDR3 nucleotides read TGTGCCAGCAGCCTAGGACTAACTAGCGGGGGGGACAATGAGCAGTTCTTC. Translating gives CASSLGLTSGGDNEQFF.